The clone carrying this T cell receptor (beta chain) appeared once. This sample was included in a study of blood T cell repertoires in COVID-19. The table came from immunoSEQ multiplex PCR; TCRdb's copy has only in-frame clones and leaves some out. The sample has 270,000 or so clones; approximately 87% are singletons. This CDR3 has 16 amino acids. Germline CDR1 MGHRA, CDR2 YSYEKL. Trimming removed 0 bases from V and 7 bases from J, with 15 bases in between. The sample consisted of peripheral blood. The chain couples TRBV4-1 to TRBJ1-4; no firm D call. This clonotype was obtained from a woman in her thirties with COVID-19, enrolled during active disease. The CDR3 nucleotides are TGCGCCAGCAGCCAAGACCAAGGCGTTGGGAGTGAAAAACTGTTTTTT. Translation gives CASSQDQGVGSEKLFF.